This T cell receptor (beta chain) was found in a study of blood T cell repertoires in COVID-19. Study context: COVID-19 samples, acute and convalescent, were from the United States, Italy and Spain. T cells, B-cell-depleted T cells, or PBMCs provided the cDNA or gDNA that served as material.

In the study's own analysis: From reference gene primer amplification, estimates of nucleated cell counts were derived. TCRdb's table, derived via immunoSEQ multiplex PCR, lists solely in-frame clones and lacks some. Clone size and V and J calls were adopted from that table, with D and trimming inferred from the DNA. This table holds 40,000 to 55,000 clones, around nine tenths found once. CDR1 and CDR2 (germline): MNHEY, SVGEGT. The CDR3 is 12 residues long. Trimming left V 6 bases short and J 0 bases short, with 6 bases between. This chain joins TRBV6-2 or TRBV6-3 and TRBJ2-7; TRBD1 is a possible D gene (5 bases). The sequenced material came from peripheral blood. This clonotype was sampled from a human donor in a cohort sampled during active COVID-19. The CDR3 spells CASSDSSYEQYF. CDR3 DNA sequence: TGTGCCAGCAGCGACAGCTCCTACGAGCAGTACTTC.